Below, one TCR beta chain is given with its context. This may be a read error: a much more frequent sequence differs by one nucleotide. Peripheral blood samples of around 9.3 milliliters were drawn from each donor. The second PCR ran roughly 6 to 11 cycles with a sample-barcoded 5' primer and J-beta primers. TCRdb itself ran the 5' RACE reads through MiXCR, one entry per CDR3 protein. The data hold 900,000 to 950,000 distinct CDR3 sequences, with almost 30% observed a single time. The CDR3 contains 14 residues. Germline V gene lookup returns CDR1 SSHAT and CDR2 FNYEAQ (reference sequence). This sample stems from a study of blood T cells in healthy people across ages. These same records also appear under a second study, on T cells of mothers and their children.

The receptor was derived from a woman between 40 and 55 years old in good health. The chain joins TRBV7-7 to TRBJ2-5; 8 bases agree with TRBD1. The sample taken for sequencing was blood. In DNA, the CDR3 is TGTGCTAGCAGCTTAGGACAGGGATGGGAGGCCCAGTACTTC. Its translation is CASSLGQGWEAQYF.